This TCR beta chain was captured by sequencing in a study of T cell responses to AZD1222 COVID-19 vaccine. TCRdb's copy holds only in-frame clones and misses some; the assay was immunoSEQ multiplex PCR. Altogether over 85,000 clones are present, about 87% being singletons, with the ten largest covering about 1.6%. As for this clone: Its antigen is not identified.

General study findings and limits: It should be noted that donors were predominantly white British and more often female, and clonal diversity was possibly underestimated. Once two AZD1222 doses were given, Spike-specific TCR breadth and depth went up.

The CDR3 contains 15 residues. CDR1 is SGHRS, CDR2 YFSETQ, per germline. The V segment lost 0 bases and the J segment 5 bases; nucleotides outside the gene matches: 6. Sequencing used peripheral blood, obtained on day 0 of AZD1222 vaccination. The V gene is TRBV5-1, the J gene TRBJ1-2; 8 nucleotides match TRBD1. The source is an adult in good health. The CDR3 is CASSLAPRGLYGYTF. The CDR3 DNA follows: TGCGCCAGCAGCTTGGCACCCAGGGGGCTGTATGGCTACACCTTC.